What follows describes a single T cell receptor (beta chain). Its antigen is not known. Trimming cost V 7 bases and J 4 bases; bases outside gene matches: 11. CDR1 is SNHLY and CDR2 is FYNNEI in the germline V gene. This CDR3 has 16 residues. The sample is drawn from a study of graft-versus-host responses after intestinal transplantation. Study-wide background: For about three years after anti-thymocyte globulin induction, all recipients took tacrolimus and steroids.

The method was immunoSEQ multiplex PCR; TCRdb's version includes in-frame clones alone and lacks a portion of them. This sample has about 130,000 clones; over 90% occur once, and the top ten carry 0.19%. The source of this sequence is a human donor who received an intestinal transplant. Sequencing was performed on unstimulated CD4+ T cells sorted from spleen or lymph node cells, taken before intestinal transplant. The chain joins TRBV2 to TRBJ2-5, with 11 bases lining up with TRBD2. The CDR3 DNA is TGTGCCAGCACCGTGGGACTAGCGGCCCAGTTAGAGACCCAGTACTTC. Translated, it gives CASTVGLAAQLETQYF.